The T cell receptor (beta chain) under discussion was sequenced for a study of shared clonotypes between healthy human individuals. About the study: Donors consisted of a couple of women and three men between 18 and 49. The study's findings and limits: Clonotype sharing among the donors was expected to vary with sequencing depth. Larger estimated richness was generally seen in naive subsets than in memory subsets.

CD4+ cell separation produced CD45RA+ naive and CD45RA-negative memory subsets. Libraries were prepared by immunoSEQ multiplex PCR; TCRdb keeps only in-frame clonotypes and omits some of them. The sample includes some 660,000 clones, around 73% of them seen just once. This CDR3 is 16 amino acids long. Germline CDR1 SGHRS, CDR2 YFSETQ. V was pared by 0 bases and J by 3 bases, with 5 bases of the junction left unmatched. This clone has a handful of counts. What it binds is unknown. Sequences were obtained from memory CD4+ T cells sorted from blood. Subset indicated: CD45RA-negative fraction. The origin of this receptor is a woman aged 25 to 39 in good health. This chain connects TRBV5-1 to TRBJ1-4; TRBD1 agrees at 7 bases. The CDR3 nucleotides are TGCGCCAGCAGCTTGGATAGACAGGGTCCTAATGAAAAACTGTTTTTT. This gives the protein CASSLDRQGPNEKLFF.